Sequencing of this T cell receptor (beta chain) was carried out in a study of glioma-infiltrating T cells after dendritic cell vaccination. Study as a whole: Dendritic cell vaccine was injected intradermally three times, biweekly.

The germline V gene has CDR1 MNHEY and CDR2 SMNVEV (reference sequence). The CDR3 runs 15 residues. Between the trimmed V and J ends, which lost 1 base and 5 bases, there was a span of 15 bases. Primers: 60 V beta forward and 13 J beta reverse. Sequencing was performed with immunoSEQ multiplex PCR; in TCRdb, only in-frame clones are kept and a portion is missing. The sample lists some 70,000 clones, around 81% occurring once. The specimen comprised blood, sampled before dendritic cell vaccination. This rearrangement joins TRBV27 to TRBJ2-7, with D maybe TRBD2 (6 bases). The receptor was derived from a human donor with glioblastoma. In DNA, the CDR3 is TGTGCCAGCAGTTTATATGGGGAGGTCGGAAACGAGCAGTACTTC. This translates into CASSLYGEVGNEQYF.